This T cell receptor beta chain is from a study of T cell repertoires in cytomegalovirus infection. Study results and limitations: Totalled public TCR beta family frequency picked out people who carried CMV plus the relevant HLA. Across the ex vivo response, the dominant clonotypes were HLA-C-restricted CMV-specific TCR beta clonotypes.

The germline CDR1 and CDR2 sequences are SGHTA and FQGNSA. The CDR3 contains 15 residues. V gave up 6 bases and J gave up 4 bases; unmatched junction bases: 9. This clonotype was seen repeatedly, ten times or more. The antigen is undetermined. TCRdb redid the calling of the reads with MiXCR, one entry per CDR3 protein. This sample has roughly 640,000 distinct CDR3 sequences, with roughly a quarter found just once. The sequenced sample consisted of CD8+ T cells from PBMCs. The chain recombines TRBV7-2 with TRBJ2-1, with TRBD2 identical over 7 bases. This clonotype originated in a human donor in good health (CMV status not recorded). Some clones in this sample may be carry-over from other donors' samples. The CDR3 protein is CASSGLWGGYNEQFF. The CDR3 DNA reads TGTGCCAGCAGTGGTCTGTGGGGGGGATACAATGAGCAGTTCTTC.